These 2 T cell receptor beta chains originate from one sample sequenced in a study of control samples from healthy donors and cancer patients. Clones were read by immunoSEQ multiplex PCR, and TCRdb kept only the in-frame ones, dropping some. The sample holds more than 45,000 clones; about 93% are singletons and the top ten take less than 25%. The sample was PBMCs. These receptors were obtained from a woman in her fifties or sixties with head and neck cancer.

The chain joins TRBV4-2 to TRBJ2-2; 9 bases map to TRBD2. This CDR3 spans 15 amino acids. Trimming at V came to 0 bases and at J to 5 bases, leaving 1 base not matched to a gene. CDR1 is LGHNA and CDR2 is YNFKEQ in the germline V gene. The CDR3 reads CASSQEAGGTGELFF. The DNA for the CDR3 is TGTGCCAGCAGCCAAGAAGCGGGGGGAACCGGGGAGCTGTTTTTT.

This clone was seen just once. This chain joins TRBV27 and TRBJ1-4; D call uncertain. V lost 6 bases to trimming and J lost 4 bases, with 12 bases between them. CDR1 and CDR2 from the germline V gene are MNHEY and SMNVEV (reference sequence). This CDR3 is built from 14 residues. CDR3 sequence: CASSPGGFNEKLFF. The CDR3 nucleotides are TGTGCCAGCAGCCCGGGCGGCTTTAATGAAAAACTGTTTTTT.